Listed below are T cell receptor beta chains from one sample, sequenced in a study of Tregs in tolerant kidney transplant recipients. The protocol was immunoSEQ multiplex PCR, while the TCRdb copy is restricted to in-frame clones and leaves out a portion. In the table there are fewer than 95,000 clones, 93% of which are singletons. The sample here was CD4+ T cells from blood (PBMCs), taken 12 months after the transplant. The receptors were gathered from a human patient who received a combined kidney and bone marrow transplant. Among the T cells, some may be from the graft donor. Each CDR3 is given with its conserved first and last residue.

TRBV5-6	TRBJ2-7	CASSLEIGVGTYEQYF
TRBV5-6	TRBJ2-7	CASSLRASYEQYF
TRBV19	TRBJ1-1	CASDRGLNTEAFF
TRBV27	TRBJ2-3	CASSLYGQRVDTQYF
TRBV5-1	TRBJ2-5	CASSLASMGQGGETQYF
TRBV7-8	TRBJ1-1	CASSPGQGNMNTEAFF
TRBV7-6	TRBJ1-3	CASSFKPRGWSGNTIYF
TRBV7-3	TRBJ2-3	CASGEVGNTQYF
TRBV10-2	TRBJ1-5	CASSESGHRNQPQHF
TRBV9	TRBJ1-2	CASSPSWYRAQYGYTF
TRBV4-1	TRBJ2-5	CASSHPGTGGLETQYF
TRBV5-4	TRBJ1-1	CASSLVGRFTEAFF
TRBV18	TRBJ1-2	CASSPPGQGSAYGYTF
TRBV4-1	TRBJ2-5	CASSQVAGETQYF
TRBV6-5	TRBJ2-7	CASSYNRNYEQYF
TRBV5-1	TRBJ2-1	CASSLSDGRGEQFF
TRBV5-8	TRBJ2-7	CASRRTGDASYEQYF
TRBV2	TRBJ2-7	CASTLRLVSWDEQYF
TRBV4-3	TRBJ1-3	CASSLTGASGNTIYF
TRBV6-1	TRBJ2-2	CASRIAPTVTGELFF
TRBV29-1	TRBJ1-2	CSVRTGEGYYGYTF
TRBV9	TRBJ1-1	CASSVGKTGLNTEAFF
TRBV9	TRBJ2-2	CASNKPGTGVSGELFF
TRBV5-1	TRBJ2-7	CASSYFSGTLAYEQYF
TRBV7-9	TRBJ1-3	CASSVGQGAEENTIYF
TRBV5-5	TRBJ2-7	CASSPRDSKMAQYF
TRBV5-1	TRBJ2-5	CASSIPGRIQETQYF
TRBV28	TRBJ2-5	CASSLAGPETQYF
TRBV6-5	TRBJ1-1	CASSYASLKEAFF
TRBV12-5	TRBJ2-1	CASGLVLAGFYEQFF
TRBV11-2	TRBJ2-7	CASSPAGTSLYEQYF
TRBV5-1	TRBJ2-5	CASSLLSGQETQYF
TRBV5-1	TRBJ1-2	CASSLQQGAANYGYTF
TRBV6-5	TRBJ2-5	CASSYRHSQETQYF
TRBV10-3	TRBJ2-5	CARIPTRTRRGETQYF
TRBV10-2	TRBJ2-3	CASSGQDRATDTQYF
TRBV5-1	TRBJ2-5	CASSVGLVKETQYF
TRBV7-3	TRBJ2-2	CASSRARVGGELFF
TRBV27	TRBJ2-3	CASSEYRGGRDTQYF
TRBV4-3	TRBJ2-7	CASSQGQGAFDEQYF
TRBV6-5	TRBJ2-3	CASRTPGGTDTQYF
TRBV29-1	TRBJ2-7	CSGRSSVYEQYF
TRBV7-3	TRBJ2-1	CASSLNRAGGLNEQFF
TRBV18	TRBJ2-1	CASSPPPTSGGYNEQFF
TRBV19	TRBJ2-4	CASSIAQGKNIQYF
TRBV29-1	TRBJ1-3	CSVDRSSGNTIYF
TRBV7-2	TRBJ1-2	CASSYGRQAYGYTF
TRBV7-2	TRBJ1-2	CASSLGGTGSYGYTF
TRBV10-3	TRBJ1-1	CAISLFAGMVTEAFF
TRBV11-3	TRBJ2-3	CASSPGQSTDTQYF
TRBV11-1	TRBJ2-2	CASSLAAGELFF
TRBV28	TRBJ2-7	CASSFMETGAHEQYF
TRBV7-2	TRBJ1-4	CASSPTGVGEKLFF
TRBV18	TRBJ1-2	CASSPRQDDYGYTF
TRBV30	TRBJ2-5	CAWSVLETQYF
TRBV2	TRBJ2-2	CASSNSRGELFF
TRBV1	TRBJ2-3	CTSGASGGISTDTQYF
TRBV18	TRBJ2-3	CASSLEAGGPTDTQYF
TRBV6-5	TRBJ2-1	CASSLGGRAYNEQFF
TRBV5-6	TRBJ2-7	CASSPGLNYEQYF